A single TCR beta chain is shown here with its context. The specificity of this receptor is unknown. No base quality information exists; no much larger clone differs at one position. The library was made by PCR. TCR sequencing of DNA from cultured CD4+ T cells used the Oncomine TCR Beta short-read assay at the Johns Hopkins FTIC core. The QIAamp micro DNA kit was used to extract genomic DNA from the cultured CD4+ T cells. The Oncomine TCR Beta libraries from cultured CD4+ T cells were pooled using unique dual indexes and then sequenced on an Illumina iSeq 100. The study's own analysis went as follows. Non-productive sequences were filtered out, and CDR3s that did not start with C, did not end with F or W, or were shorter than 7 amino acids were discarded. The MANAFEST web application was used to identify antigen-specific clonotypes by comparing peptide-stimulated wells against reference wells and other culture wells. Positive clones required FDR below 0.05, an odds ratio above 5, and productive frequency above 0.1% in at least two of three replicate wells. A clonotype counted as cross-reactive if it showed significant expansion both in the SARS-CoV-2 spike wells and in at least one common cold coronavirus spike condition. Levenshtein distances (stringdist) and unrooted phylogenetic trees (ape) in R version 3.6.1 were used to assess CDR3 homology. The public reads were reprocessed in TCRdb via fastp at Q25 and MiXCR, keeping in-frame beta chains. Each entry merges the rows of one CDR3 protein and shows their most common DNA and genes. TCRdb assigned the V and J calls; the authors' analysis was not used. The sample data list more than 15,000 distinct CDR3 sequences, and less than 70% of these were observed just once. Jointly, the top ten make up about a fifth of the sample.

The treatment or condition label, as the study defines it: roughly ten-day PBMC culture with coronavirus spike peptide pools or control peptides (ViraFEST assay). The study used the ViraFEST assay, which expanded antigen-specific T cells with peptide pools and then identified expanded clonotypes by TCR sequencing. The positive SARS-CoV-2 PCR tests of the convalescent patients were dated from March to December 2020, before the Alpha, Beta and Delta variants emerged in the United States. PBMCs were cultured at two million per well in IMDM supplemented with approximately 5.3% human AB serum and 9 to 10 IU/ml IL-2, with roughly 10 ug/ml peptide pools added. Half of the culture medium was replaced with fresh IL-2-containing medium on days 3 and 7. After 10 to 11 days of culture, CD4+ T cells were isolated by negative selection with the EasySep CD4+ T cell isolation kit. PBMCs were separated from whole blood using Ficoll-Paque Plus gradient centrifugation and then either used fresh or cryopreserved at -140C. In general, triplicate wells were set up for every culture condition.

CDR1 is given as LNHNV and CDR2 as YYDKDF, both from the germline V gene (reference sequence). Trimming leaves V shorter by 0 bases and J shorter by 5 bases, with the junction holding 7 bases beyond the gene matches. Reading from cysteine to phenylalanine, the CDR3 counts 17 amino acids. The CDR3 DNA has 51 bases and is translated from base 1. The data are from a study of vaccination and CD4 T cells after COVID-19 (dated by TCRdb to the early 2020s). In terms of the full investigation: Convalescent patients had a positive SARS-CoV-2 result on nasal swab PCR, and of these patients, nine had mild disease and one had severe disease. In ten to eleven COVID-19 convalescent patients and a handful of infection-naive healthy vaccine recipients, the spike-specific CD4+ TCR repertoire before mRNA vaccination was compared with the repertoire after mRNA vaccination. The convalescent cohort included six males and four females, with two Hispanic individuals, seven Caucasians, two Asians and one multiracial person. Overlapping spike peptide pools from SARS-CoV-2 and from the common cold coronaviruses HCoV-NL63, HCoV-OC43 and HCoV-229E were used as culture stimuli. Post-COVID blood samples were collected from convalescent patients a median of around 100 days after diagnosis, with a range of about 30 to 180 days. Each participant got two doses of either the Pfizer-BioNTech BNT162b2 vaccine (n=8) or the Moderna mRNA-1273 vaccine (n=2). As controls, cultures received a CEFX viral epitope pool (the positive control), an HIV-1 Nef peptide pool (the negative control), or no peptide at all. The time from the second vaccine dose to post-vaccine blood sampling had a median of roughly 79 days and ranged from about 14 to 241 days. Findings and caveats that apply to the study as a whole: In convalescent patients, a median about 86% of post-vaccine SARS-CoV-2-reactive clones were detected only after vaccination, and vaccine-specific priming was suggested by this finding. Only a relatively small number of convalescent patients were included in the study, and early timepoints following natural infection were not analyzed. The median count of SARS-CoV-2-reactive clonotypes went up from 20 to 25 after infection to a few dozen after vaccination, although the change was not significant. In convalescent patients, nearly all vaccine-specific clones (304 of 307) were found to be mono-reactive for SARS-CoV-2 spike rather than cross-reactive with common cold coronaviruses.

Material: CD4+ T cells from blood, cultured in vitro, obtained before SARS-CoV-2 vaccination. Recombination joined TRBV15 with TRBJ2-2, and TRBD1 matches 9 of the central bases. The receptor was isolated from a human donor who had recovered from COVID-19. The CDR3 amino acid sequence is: CATSRDRGQGGTGELFF. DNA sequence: TGTGCCACCAGCAGAGATCGGGGACAGGGTGGAACCGGGGAGCTGTTTTTT.